This TCR beta chain was retrieved from a study of OX40 agonist ivuxolimab in advanced cancers. Study findings and constraints: More expanded clones were seen, on average, in CD8+ T cells than in CD4+. Some patients without response likewise showed low normalized clonal expansion.

Data came from immunoSEQ multiplex PCR; TCRdb stores just in-frame clones and leaves some out. The sample includes approximately 57,000 clones, over 75% of them seen just once. Only a few counts were recorded for this clone. Its antigen is as yet unknown. Sequencing was performed on CD4+ or CD8+ T cells sorted from blood, taken in a trial of the OX40 agonist ivuxolimab. The TCR was taken from an adult with an advanced solid tumor such as melanoma, head and neck, liver or kidney cancer.

The DNA for the CDR3 is TGCGCCAGCAGCCGCGGGACAGGTCAGAATCAGCCCCAGCATTTT. Translating gives CASSRGTGQNQPQHF. The V call is TRBV4-1, the J call TRBJ1-5; 8 bases are shared with TRBD1. Germline V CDR1 and CDR2: MGHRA, YSYEKL. Trimming took 4 bases from V and 4 from J; bases not matched to a gene: 6. This CDR3 has 15 amino acids.